These 22 T cell receptor beta chains originate from one sample sequenced in a study of prognosis after radiotherapy for stage I lung cancer. Amplicons of TCR beta CDR3 were generated from genomic DNA by two-round multiplex PCR. Specific primers for each TRBV and TRBJ gene were what first-round PCR used. One entry per CDR3 protein, called by TCRdb with MiXCR from the multiplex PCR reads. The sample carries about 36,000 distinct CDR3 sequences, approximately 35% recorded once. Sequencing used PBMCs, obtained before or after stereotactic body radiation therapy (not recorded which). The receptor set was obtained from a donor aged 50 or older with non-small cell lung cancer.

This clonotype was counted at least ten times. CDR3 region: CASKIGSGSSYEQYF. DNA for the CDR3: TGTGCCAGCAAAATCGGCTCCGGGAGCTCCTACGAGCAGTACTTC. The chain has TRBV2 and TRBJ2-7; the D gene is possibly TRBD2 (6 bases). CDR1 SNHLY and CDR2 FYNNEI come from the germline V gene. This CDR3 is built from 15 residues. V lost 7 bases, J lost 0 bases, and 16 bases lay in between. The entire variable domain, with the rest obtained from reference TRBV2 and TRBJ2-7, is as follows: EPEVTQTPSHQVTQMGQEVILRCVPISNHLYFYWYRQILGQKVEFLVSFYNNEISEKSEIFDDQFSVERPDGSNFTLKIRSTKLEDSAMYFCASKIGSGSSYEQYFGPGTRLTVT.

This clonotype occurred many times. The J gene is TRBJ2-7, the V gene TRBV18; D is uncertain. CDR3 length equals 13 residues. Germline CDR1 and CDR2: KGHSH and LQKENI. With 3 bases removed from V and 7 bases from J, the gap between germline ends came to 13 bases. The CDR3 is CASSPQQRREQYF. DNA of the CDR3: TGTGCCAGCTCACCGCAACAGCGTAGGGAGCAGTACTTC.

This clonotype occurred many times. This rearrangement joins TRBV27 to TRBJ2-5, with TRBD1 as a possible D gene (6 bases). The CDR3 has 13 residues. The germline CDR1 and CDR2 sequences are MNHEY and SMNVEV (reference sequence). The ends were cut back, 3 bases at V and 7 bases at J, with 12 bases in the middle. CDR3 sequence reads: CASSLTGSGTQYF. CDR3 nucleotides: TGTGCCAGCAGTTTGACAGGTTCGGGGACCCAGTACTTC.

A word on this clonotype: A far larger clone is one base from this, pointing to a likely read error. The chain uses TRBV12-3 or TRBV12-4 and TRBJ1-1; the D is unclear. The CDR3 runs to 13 residues. V was trimmed by 3 bases and J by 4 bases, leaving 9 bases between them. The CDR3 DNA sequence: TGTGCCAGCAGTTTTAGGGAGGCCACTGAAGCTTTCTTT. Translated: CASSFREATEAFF.

This clonotype was counted at least ten times. V and J are TRBV20-1 and TRBJ2-7; 9 bases match TRBD2. Trimming removed 5 bases from V and 4 bases from J; junction bases left unmatched: 6. The germline V gene encodes CDR1 DFQATT and CDR2 SNEGSKA (reference sequence). CDR3 length equals 13 residues. The CDR3 region is CSARRGGAYEQYF. Written as DNA, the CDR3 is TGCAGTGCTCGTCGCGGGGGGGCGTACGAGCAGTACTTC.

About this clonotype itself: A single base separates this from a much larger clone, so it may be a read error. The chain is built from TRBV20-1 and TRBJ2-1, with a weak D call TRBD2 (5 bases). CDR1 is DFQATT, CDR2 SNEGSKA, per germline (reference sequence). The CDR3 totals 13 residues. CDR3 sequence: CSAGRRAHNGQFF. As DNA, the CDR3 is TGCAGTGCTGGGAGACGAGCTCACAATGGGCAGTTCTTC.

This clonotype was detected once. The CDR3 loop is CASSGGQGINTGELFF. The CDR3 region has the DNA TGTGCCAGCAGTGGAGGACAGGGAATTAACACCGGGGAGCTGTTTTTT. The V gene is TRBV6-2 or TRBV6-3, the J gene TRBJ2-2; 8 bases match TRBD1. Losses at the gene ends were 5 bases for V and 2 bases for J; bases not matched to a gene: 7. CDR1 and CDR2 from the germline V gene are MNHEY and SVGEGT. CDR3 length equals 16 residues.

A remark on this clonotype: The junction shows a germline mismatch at one end, possibly a read error. V is TRBV6-2 or TRBV6-3 and J is TRBJ1-5; perhaps TRBD1 as D (5 bases). From germline, CDR1 is MNHEY and CDR2 SVGEGT. There are 14 residues in the CDR3. CDR3 protein: CASSYGAVRQPHHF. The CDR3 bases are TGTGCCAGCAGTTATGGGGCAGTGCGTCAGCCCCACCATTTT.

This clonotype was seen at least ten times. The chain is built from TRBV12-3 or TRBV12-4 and TRBJ1-1; D ambiguous. The V end was cut by 2 bases, the J end by 5 bases, with 9 bases between. This CDR3 has 13 amino acids. CDR3 sequence: CASSLPGWTEAFF. The DNA of the CDR3 is TGTGCCAGCAGTTTACCCGGATGGACTGAAGCTTTCTTT.

The chain couples TRBV6-1 to TRBJ2-5; TRBD2 agrees at 11 bases. The trim removed 5 bases at V and 1 base at J, leaving 9 bases unmatched. CDR1 and CDR2 (germline): MNHNS, SASEGT. CDR3 length: 17 amino acids. The CDR3 nucleotides read TGTGCCAGCAGTATCCGACTAGCGGGAATTCTCCAAGAGACCCAGTACTTC. Translated, it gives CASSIRLAGILQETQYF.

The chain is built from TRBV25-1 and TRBJ2-3, with D unresolved. The germline V gene has CDR1 MGHDK and CDR2 SYGVNS. The CDR3 has 13 amino acids. Trimming stripped 8 bases from V and 6 bases from J, with 15 bases between. CDR3 sequence (DNA): TGTGCCAGCCTACGTTGCCTTGGGGATACGCAGTATTTT. This codes for CASLRCLGDTQYF.

For this clonotype: This may stem from a read error, because a much larger clone lies one nucleotide away. The J gene is TRBJ2-1, the V gene TRBV4-2; TRBD2 matches 11 bases. CDR1 and CDR2 from the germline V gene are LGHNA and YNFKEQ. The CDR3 is 18 amino acids. DNA for the CDR3: TGTGCCAGAAGCCCCCGGAGTAGCGGGGGGGCCGAAGGCAATGAGCAGTTCTTC. Amino acids: CARSPRSSGGAEGNEQFF.

There are many counts of this clonotype. The chain combines TRBV3-1 with TRBJ2-4; a possible D gene is TRBD1 (6 bases). Germline CDR1 LGHDT, CDR2 YNNKEL (reference sequence). With 5 bases removed from V and 5 bases from J, the gap between germline ends came to 19 bases. The CDR3 sequence is 16 residues long. In DNA, the CDR3 is TGTGCCAGCAGCGACCGGTTGTTGGGACACCAAAACATTCAGTACTTC. Its protein is CASSDRLLGHQNIQYF.

This clonotype has at least ten counts. J is TRBJ1-1 and V is TRBV19, with D tentatively TRBD1 (6 bases). Trimming took 7 bases from V and 1 from J, leaving 10 bases between them. The CDR3 covers 13 residues. The germline V gene has CDR1 LNHDA and CDR2 SQIVND (reference sequence). CDR3 sequence: CASMRTENTEAFF. The CDR3 nucleotides are TGTGCCAGTATGAGGACAGAGAACACTGAAGCTTTCTTT.

This chain links TRBV24-1 with TRBJ2-5, with D perhaps matching TRBD1 (5 bases). Germline V gene data show CDR1 as KGHDR and CDR2 as SFDVKD. Trimming shortened V by 9 bases and J by 4 bases, and 17 bases separated the two germline ends. The CDR3 covers 14 residues. This chain's CDR3 is CATSSRAGLETQYF. The CDR3 coding sequence is TGTGCCACCTCTTCCCGGGCAGGGCTAGAGACCCAGTACTTC.

Many counts were recorded for this clonotype. The chain is built from TRBV5-1 and TRBJ2-5; maybe TRBD1 (6 bases). The germline V and J ends were trimmed by 3 bases and 4 bases, with 10 bases remaining between them. The CDR3 has 13 amino acids. Germline CDR1 reads SGHRS; CDR2 reads YFSETQ. The CDR3 sequence: CASSSQGRETQYF. The CDR3, as DNA: TGCGCCAGCAGCTCCCAGGGGCGAGAGACCCAGTACTTC.

The J gene is TRBJ2-6, the V gene TRBV27; TRBD1 matches at 8 bases. The CDR3 is 17 amino acids. CDR1 is MNHEY and CDR2 is SMNVEV in the germline V gene (reference sequence). V shed 2 bases, J shed 7 bases, and the junction held 10 bases outside the gene matches. The DNA of the CDR3 is TGTGCCAGCAGTTTAACAGGGGGGAACGGAGTTGCCAACGTCCTGACTTTC. Translation: CASSLTGGNGVANVLTF.

This clonotype was observed many times. V usage is TRBV20-1 and J usage is TRBJ1-5; TRBD1 matches 11 bases. The CDR3 extends over 14 amino acids. Germline V gene sequence: CDR1 DFQATT, CDR2 SNEGSKA (reference sequence). The ends lost 6 bases at V and 9 bases at J; junction bases unmatched: 10. The CDR3 is CSAPGTGGSRPQHF. The CDR3 DNA is TGCAGTGCCCCCGGGACAGGGGGATCTCGGCCCCAGCATTTT.

The chain couples TRBV7-6 to TRBJ2-7; 13 nucleotides match TRBD2. CDR3 length: 15 residues. V trimming: 5 bases; J trimming: 4 bases; junction bases outside the gene matches: 5. Looked up from germline, CDR1 is SGHVS and CDR2 is FNYEAQ. DNA for the CDR3: TGTGCCAGCAGCAGCGGACTAGCGGGAGTATACGAGCAGTACTTC. Residues: CASSSGLAGVYEQYF.

Details on this clonotype: A far larger clone is only one base removed, so a read error is likely. The chain employs TRBV6-2 or TRBV6-3 and TRBJ2-5; perhaps TRBD2 as D (5 bases). This CDR3 spans 14 amino acids. Germline-derived CDR1 and CDR2 are MNHEY and SVGEGT. The CDR3 nucleotides read TGTGCCAGCAGTCGCCATCCGGGGAAAGAGAACCAGTACTTC. This sequence encodes CASSRHPGKENQYF.

This clonotype has a count of ten or more. The rearrangement joins TRBV7-9 to TRBJ1-1; TRBD1 might be the D (6 bases). The CDR3 spans 14 residues. Between the trimmed V and J ends, which lost 5 bases and 5 bases, there was a span of 15 bases. The germline V gene encodes CDR1 SEHNR and CDR2 FQNEAQ (reference sequence). This CDR3 is CASSPGGGRTEAFF. In nucleotides, the CDR3 is TGTGCCAGCAGCCCGGGGGGGGGGCGGACTGAAGCTTTCTTT.

On this clonotype: This may arise from a read error, as a much more abundant clone is one base away. V is TRBV5-1 and J is TRBJ2-3; D unclear. The CDR3 is 15 residues long. Germline lookup yields CDR1 SGHRS and CDR2 YFSETQ. Between the trimmed V and J ends, which lost 4 bases and 0 bases, there was a span of 12 bases. The CDR3, as DNA: TGCGCCAGCAGCCCTCTAGGTGCTAGCACAGATACGCAGTATTTT. Its protein is CASSPLGASTDTQYF. Combining the CDR3 with reference TRBV5-1 and TRBJ2-3 gives the whole variable domain KAGVTQTPRYLIKTRGQQVTLSCSPISGHRSVSWYQQTPGQGLQFLFEYFSETQRNKGNFPGRFSGRQFSNSRSEMNVSTLELGDSALYLCASSPLGASTDTQYFGPGTRLTVL.